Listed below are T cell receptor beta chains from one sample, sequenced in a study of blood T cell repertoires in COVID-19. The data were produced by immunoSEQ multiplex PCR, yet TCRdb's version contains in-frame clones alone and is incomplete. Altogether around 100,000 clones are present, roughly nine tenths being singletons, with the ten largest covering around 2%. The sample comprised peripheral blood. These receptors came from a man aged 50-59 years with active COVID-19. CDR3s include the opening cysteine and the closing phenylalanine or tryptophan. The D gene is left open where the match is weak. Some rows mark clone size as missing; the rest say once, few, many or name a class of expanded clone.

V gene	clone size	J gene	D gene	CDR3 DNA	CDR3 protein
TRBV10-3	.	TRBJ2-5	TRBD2	TGTGCCATCAGGGACACAGCGGGGGGGCCCTCAGAGACCCAGTACTTC	CAIRDTAGGPSETQYF
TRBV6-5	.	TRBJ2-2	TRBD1	TGTGCCAGCACCACAGGGGATGTGAACACCGGGGAGCTGTTTTTT	CASTTGDVNTGELFF
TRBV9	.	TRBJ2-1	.	TGTGCCAGCAGCCTTAGCGGCAATGAGCAGTTCTTC	CASSLSGNEQFF
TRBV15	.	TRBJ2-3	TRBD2	TGTGCCACCAGCCCAAGCGGGGGGGCGAAGGTTATGTGGACAGATACGCAGTATTTT	CATSPSGGAKVMWTDTQYF
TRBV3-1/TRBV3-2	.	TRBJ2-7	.	TGTGCCAGCAGCCAAGATCGGCTAGTCTACGAGCAGTACTTC	CASSQDRLVYEQYF
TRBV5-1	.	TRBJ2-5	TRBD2	TGCGCCAGCAGCTTCCAGGGAGGGTTCGAAGAGACCCAGTACTTC	CASSFQGGFEETQYF
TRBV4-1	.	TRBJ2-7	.	TGCGCCAGCAGCCAAGTCCACGACTTTCCCAACGAGCAGTACTTC	CASSQVHDFPNEQYF
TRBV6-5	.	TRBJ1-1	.	TGTGCCAGCAGCCAAGAACCTCAGGGTTGGAAAGCTTTCTTT	CASSQEPQGWKAFF
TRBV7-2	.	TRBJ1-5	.	TGTGCCAGCAGCTCAGTGTCGACAGATCCTCAGCCCCAGCATTTT	CASSSVSTDPQPQHF
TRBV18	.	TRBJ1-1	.	TGTGCCAGCTCCCGCGACTTGAACACTGAAGCTTTCTTT	CASSRDLNTEAFF
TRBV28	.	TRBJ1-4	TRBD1	TGTGCCAGCAGGCCCGGGACAGGGTTGGAAAAACTGTTTTTT	CASRPGTGLEKLFF
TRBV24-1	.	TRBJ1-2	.	TGTGCCACCAGTCGGCAGGGACTAGGCTACACCTTC	CATSRQGLGYTF
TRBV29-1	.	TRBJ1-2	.	TGCAGCGCAGTCACAGGCCCCAGGGGCTACACCTTC	CSAVTGPRGYTF
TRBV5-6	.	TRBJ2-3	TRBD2	TGTGCCAGCAGCTTGAAGACTAGCGGGGGCTTGGGTACGCAGTATTTT	CASSLKTSGGLGTQYF
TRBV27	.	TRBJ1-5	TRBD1	TGTGCCAGCAGAGACAGGGCTGGGAGCAATCAGCCCCAGCATTTT	CASRDRAGSNQPQHF
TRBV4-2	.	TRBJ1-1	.	TGTGCCAGCAGCCAAGATCGAGAGAACACTGAAGCTTTCTTT	CASSQDRENTEAFF
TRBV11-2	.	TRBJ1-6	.	TGTGCCAGCAGCTTAGATCTCGGTTCACCCCTCCACTTT	CASSLDLGSPLHF
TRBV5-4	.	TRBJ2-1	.	TGTGCCAGCAGCTCCAGAAGCTCCCAGGGCAATGAGCAGTTCTTC	CASSSRSSQGNEQFF
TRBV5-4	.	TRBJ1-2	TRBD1	TGTGCCAGCAGCCGTGACAGGGGGCGGCACTATGGCTACACCTTC	CASSRDRGRHYGYTF
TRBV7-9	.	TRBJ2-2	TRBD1	TGTGCCAGCAGCTCCGAACGGGACAGCGGGGAGCTGTTTTTT	CASSSERDSGELFF
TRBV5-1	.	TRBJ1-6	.	TGCGCCAGCAGCTTGGATGTCAGTAATTCACCCCTCCACTTT	CASSLDVSNSPLHF
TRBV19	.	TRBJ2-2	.	TGTGCCAGTAGTATGAGGGCCGCGAACACCGGGGAGCTGTTTTTT	CASSMRAANTGELFF
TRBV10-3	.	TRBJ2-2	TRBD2	TGTGCCATATACGGGGGGGCCGGGACCGGGGAGCTGTTTTTT	CAIYGGAGTGELFF
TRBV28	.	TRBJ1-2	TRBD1	TGTGCCAGCACACGACAGGGTCGCTATGGCTACACCTTC	CASTRQGRYGYTF
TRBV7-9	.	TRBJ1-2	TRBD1	TGTGCCAGCACATCGCAGGGGGACTATGGCTACACCTTC	CASTSQGDYGYTF
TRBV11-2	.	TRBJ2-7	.	TGTGCCAGCACCCCAGTGAAAGGGAGGTACGAGCAGTACTTC	CASTPVKGRYEQYF
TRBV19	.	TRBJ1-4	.	TGTGCCAGTAGGTTGTTCTTGTCGGCTAATGAAAAACTGTTTTTT	CASRLFLSANEKLFF
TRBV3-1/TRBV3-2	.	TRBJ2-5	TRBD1	TGTGCCAGCAGCCAGAACAGGGGGGAGACCCAGTACTTC	CASSQNRGETQYF
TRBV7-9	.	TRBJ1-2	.	TGTGCCAGCAGCTTAGACGGACAGCCTCAAAATGGCTACACCTTC	CASSLDGQPQNGYTF
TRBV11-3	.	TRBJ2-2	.	TGTGCCAGCAGCTTATCGGTAACCGGGGAGCTGTTTTTT	CASSLSVTGELFF
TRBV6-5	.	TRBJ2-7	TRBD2	TGTGCCAGCAGCTCCGGACTAGCGGGCTACGAGCAGTACTTC	CASSSGLAGYEQYF
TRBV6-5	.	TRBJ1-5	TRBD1	TGTGCCAGCAGTAAGGGGGCTGGCAATCAGCCCCAGCATTTT	CASSKGAGNQPQHF
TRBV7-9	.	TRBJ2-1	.	TGTGCCAGCAGCTTATCGCCCGTGGGCGATGAGCAGTTCTTC	CASSLSPVGDEQFF
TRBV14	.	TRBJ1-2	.	TGTGCCAGCAGCCCACAGGGAGTGGGCTACACCTTC	CASSPQGVGYTF
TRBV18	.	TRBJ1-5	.	TGTGCCAGCTCACCAGTCTCCGGGAATCAGCCCCAGCATTTT	CASSPVSGNQPQHF
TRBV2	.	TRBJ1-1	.	TGTGCCAGCAGTGATATTCAGGGCACTGAAGCTTTCTTT	CASSDIQGTEAFF
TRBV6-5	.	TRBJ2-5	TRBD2	TGTGCCAGCAGAGCTAGCGGGGGTACCCAGTACTTC	CASRASGGTQYF
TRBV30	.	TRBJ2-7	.	TGTGCCTGGAGTGTACGACAGCTGGGGGAGCAGTACTTC	CAWSVRQLGEQYF
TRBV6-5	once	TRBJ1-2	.	TGTGCCAGCAGTTACTCAGGATGGAGGGTTTTCAGCGGCTACACCTTC	CASSYSGWRVFSGYTF
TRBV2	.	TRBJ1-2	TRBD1	TGTGCCAGCAGTGAGGGGACAGCCTATGGCTACACCTTC	CASSEGTAYGYTF
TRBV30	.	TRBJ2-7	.	TGTGCCTGGAGGGTTTTTGGGGGGAGAGACTACGAGCAGTACTTC	CAWRVFGGRDYEQYF
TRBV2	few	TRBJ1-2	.	TGTGCCAGCAGTTTCGAGCCTTTCTACACCTTC	CASSFEPFYTF
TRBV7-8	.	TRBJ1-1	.	TGTGCCAGCAGCAGGGGGACGAAGTCCGCAGGGGACACTGAAGCTTTCTTT	CASSRGTKSAGDTEAFF
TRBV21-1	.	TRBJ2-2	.	TGTGCCAGCAACTATGGACAGGGGTTAGGCACCGGGGAGCTGTTTTTT	CASNYGQGLGTGELFF